The 15 T cell receptor beta chains in this list originate from one sample, sequenced in a study of OX40 agonist ivuxolimab in advanced cancers. The method was immunoSEQ multiplex PCR; TCRdb's version includes in-frame clones alone and lacks a portion of them. The sample carries roughly 80,000 clones, more than 90% recorded once. The sequencing used CD4+ or CD8+ T cells sorted from blood, collected in a trial of the OX40 agonist ivuxolimab. The receptor source for this set is an adult with an advanced solid tumor such as melanoma, head and neck, liver or kidney cancer.

CDR3 sequence: CASSLRGLATTGELFF. CDR3 nucleotide sequence: TGCGCCAGCAGCCTGAGGGGGCTAGCCACGACCGGGGAGCTGTTTTTT. The rearrangement joins TRBV5-1 to TRBJ2-2; 7 bases agree with TRBD1. This CDR3 has 16 amino acids. V dropped 4 bases and J dropped 5; count of bases not matched to a gene: 11. CDR1 and CDR2 from the germline V gene are SGHRS and YFSETQ.

V is TRBV5-4 and J is TRBJ1-1; D unresolved. Between the trimmed V and J ends, which lost 3 bases and 1 base, there was a span of 10 bases. CDR3 length: 14 residues. The germline V gene has CDR1 SGHNT and CDR2 YYREEE (reference sequence). The CDR3 nucleotides are TGTGCCAGCAGCTACTTGAACGGGAACACTGAAGCTTTCTTT. It yields the protein CASSYLNGNTEAFF.

The chain carries TRBV15 and TRBJ1-5, with a weak D call TRBD1 (6 bases). Trimming cost V 3 bases and J 3 bases, with 18 bases left between them. Germline V gives CDR1 LNHNV, CDR2 YYDKDF (reference sequence). The CDR3 totals 17 residues. The CDR3 coding sequence is TGTGCCACCAGCAGGGGTTTGACAGGCGGCCTCAATCAGCCCCAGCATTTT. Translation: CATSRGLTGGLNQPQHF.

This chain links TRBV11-3 with TRBJ2-5, with D unclear. The germline V gene has CDR1 SGHNT and CDR2 YENEEA. This CDR3 has 13 amino acids. The ends were cut back, 6 bases at V and 1 base at J, with 9 bases in the middle. The CDR3 is CASRRTVQETQYF. The CDR3 nucleotides are TGTGCCAGCAGGAGGACCGTCCAAGAGACCCAGTACTTC.

To note about this clone: Other DNA sequences within the sample encode an identical CDR3. The rearrangement uses TRBV7-2 and TRBJ2-1; 10 bases map to TRBD2. The ends lost 2 bases at V and 3 bases at J; junction bases unmatched: 4. The CDR3 is 16 residues long. Germline V CDR1 and CDR2: SGHTA, FQGNSA. The CDR3 here is CASSLSRTSGYNEQFF. The CDR3 nucleotides are TGTGCCAGCAGCTTATCAAGGACTAGCGGCTACAATGAGCAGTTCTTC.

CDR3: CASILAGGGDTQYF. The CDR3 DNA sequence: TGTGCCAGCATCCTGGCCGGGGGAGGAGATACGCAGTATTTT. This chain connects TRBV21-1 to TRBJ2-3; the D call in the table, TRBD2, was not verified against the DNA. TRBV21-1 is a recognized pseudogene. CDR3 length: 14 amino acids.

This clone was found once. The chain joins TRBV18 to TRBJ2-5; 13 nucleotides match TRBD2. CDR1 and CDR2 from the germline V gene are KGHSH and LQKENI. V trimming: 4 bases; J trimming: 5 bases; junction bases outside the gene matches: 4. This CDR3 comprises 15 residues. CDR3 coding DNA: TGTGCCAGCTCACTCGGACTAGCGGGAGTGGAGACCCAGTACTTC. This encodes CASSLGLAGVETQYF.

The J gene is TRBJ2-1, the V gene TRBV9; a possible D gene is TRBD1 (5 bases). This CDR3 region has 12 residues. CDR1 is SGDLS, CDR2 YYNGEE, per germline. Trimming removed 3 bases from V and 12 bases from J, with 13 bases in between. The DNA for the CDR3 is TGTGCCAGCAGCGCCGCGCAGGGTGGGCAGTTCTTC. Translated: CASSAAQGGQFF.

CDR3 in DNA: TGCGCCAGCAGCCAGGCACAGGTTGGGGAAAAACTGTTTTTT. Translated: CASSQAQVGEKLFF. This chain joins TRBV4-3 and TRBJ1-4, with D maybe TRBD1 (5 bases). Trimming left V 3 bases short and J 8 bases short, with 13 bases between. The CDR3 covers 14 residues. Germline-derived CDR1 and CDR2 are LGHNA and YSLEER.

V gene TRBV28 combines with J gene TRBJ2-2; maybe TRBD1 (5 bases). Trimming pared 3 bases from V and 7 bases from J, leaving 12 bases between. The germline gives CDR1 MDHEN, CDR2 SYDVKM. The CDR3 totals 14 residues. CDR3 in amino acids: CASSFEGAGGELFF. In DNA, the CDR3 is TGTGCCAGCAGTTTCGAAGGGGCCGGCGGGGAGCTGTTTTTT. Looking up the rest from reference TRBV28 and TRBJ2-2 gives the full variable domain: DVKVTQSSRYLVKRTGEKVFLECVQDMDHENMFWYRQDPGLGLRLIYFSYDVKMKEKGDIPEGYSVSREKKERFSLILESASTNQTSMYLCASSFEGAGGELFFGEGSRLTVL.

This chain joins TRBV11-2 and TRBJ1-1, with 7 bases matching TRBD1. After removal of 4 bases from V and 3 bases from J, the junction contained 2 bases not matched to a gene. The CDR3 has 13 residues. Germline-derived CDR1 and CDR2 are SGHAT and FQNNGV. The CDR3 coding sequence is TGTGCCAGCAGCTCCGACAGGGACACTGAAGCTTTCTTT. This translates into CASSSDRDTEAFF.

The chain employs TRBV4-1 and TRBJ2-1, with TRBD2 matching over 10 bases. Germline V CDR1 and CDR2: MGHRA, YSYEKL. The V gene end was trimmed by 1 base and the J gene end by 9 bases; junction bases not matched to a gene: 12. The CDR3 loop spans 17 amino acids. DNA of the CDR3: TGCGCCAGCAGCCAAGGACGGACTAGCGGACCGAGAGGTGAGCAGTTCTTC. Residues: CASSQGRTSGPRGEQFF.

This chain links TRBV5-6 with TRBJ1-4; unclear D gene. The CDR3 extends over 14 amino acids. CDR1 and CDR2 (germline): SGHDT, YYEEEE. Trimming took 0 bases from V and 3 from J, leaving 6 bases between them. The CDR3 coding sequence is TGTGCCAGCAGCTTGGCGCGTTCTAATGAAAAACTGTTTTTT. Protein sequence: CASSLARSNEKLFF.

This chain links TRBV18 with TRBJ1-1; D unclear. The germline gives CDR1 KGHSH, CDR2 LQKENI. The CDR3 is 14 amino acids. Trimming shortened V by 4 bases and J by 0 bases, and 9 bases separated the two germline ends. DNA for the CDR3: TGTGCCAGCTCACAGTCTCAGATGAACACTGAAGCTTTCTTT. Protein: CASSQSQMNTEAFF.

The chain has TRBV2 and TRBJ2-7, with 8 bases identical to TRBD1. The V gene end was trimmed by 6 bases and the J gene end by 3 bases; junction bases not matched to a gene: 7. This CDR3 has 14 residues. CDR1 is SNHLY and CDR2 is FYNNEI in the germline V gene. The CDR3 region has the DNA TGTGCCAGCAGGGGAGGACAGGGAAACTACGAGCAGTACTTC. This gives the protein CASRGGQGNYEQYF.